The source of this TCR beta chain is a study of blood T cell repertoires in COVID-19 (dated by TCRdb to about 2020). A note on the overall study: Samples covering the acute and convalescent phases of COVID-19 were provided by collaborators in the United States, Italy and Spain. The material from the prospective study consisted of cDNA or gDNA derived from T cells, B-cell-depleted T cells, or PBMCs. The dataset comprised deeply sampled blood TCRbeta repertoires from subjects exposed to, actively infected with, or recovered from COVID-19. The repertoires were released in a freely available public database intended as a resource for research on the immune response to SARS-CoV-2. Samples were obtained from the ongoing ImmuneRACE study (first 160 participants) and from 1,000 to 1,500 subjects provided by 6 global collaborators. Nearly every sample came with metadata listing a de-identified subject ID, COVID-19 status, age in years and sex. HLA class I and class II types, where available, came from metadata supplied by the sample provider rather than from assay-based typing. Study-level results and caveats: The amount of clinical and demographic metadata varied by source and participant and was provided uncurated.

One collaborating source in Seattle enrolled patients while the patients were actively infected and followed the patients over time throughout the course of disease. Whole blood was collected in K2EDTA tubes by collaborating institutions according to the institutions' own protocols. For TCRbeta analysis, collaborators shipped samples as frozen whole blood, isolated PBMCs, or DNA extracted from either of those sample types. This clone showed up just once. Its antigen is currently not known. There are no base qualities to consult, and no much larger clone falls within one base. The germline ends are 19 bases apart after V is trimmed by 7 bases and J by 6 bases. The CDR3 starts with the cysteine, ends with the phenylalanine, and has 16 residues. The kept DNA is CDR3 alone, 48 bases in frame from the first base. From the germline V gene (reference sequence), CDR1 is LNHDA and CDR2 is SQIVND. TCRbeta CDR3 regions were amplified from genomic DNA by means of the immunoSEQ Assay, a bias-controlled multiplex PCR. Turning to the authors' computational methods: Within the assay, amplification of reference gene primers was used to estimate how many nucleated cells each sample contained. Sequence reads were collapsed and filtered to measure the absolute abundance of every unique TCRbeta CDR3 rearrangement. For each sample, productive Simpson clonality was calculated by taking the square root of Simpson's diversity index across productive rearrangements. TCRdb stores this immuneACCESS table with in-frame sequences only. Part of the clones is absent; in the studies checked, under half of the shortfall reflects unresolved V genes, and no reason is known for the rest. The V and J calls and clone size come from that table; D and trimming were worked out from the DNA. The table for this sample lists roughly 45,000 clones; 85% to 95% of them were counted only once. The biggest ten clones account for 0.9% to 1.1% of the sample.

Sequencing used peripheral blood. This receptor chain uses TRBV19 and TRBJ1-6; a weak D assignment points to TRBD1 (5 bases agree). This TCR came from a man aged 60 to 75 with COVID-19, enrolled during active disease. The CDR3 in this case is CASNTQGVGGNSPLHF. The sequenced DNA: TGTGCCAGTAATACTCAAGGGGTCGGGGGTAATTCACCCCTCCACTTT.